Below, 29 T cell receptor beta chains from the same sample are listed, as sequenced in a study of T cells in Graves' hyperthyroidism and ophthalmopathy. RNA transcripts were the template for amplifying TCR beta CDR3 regions. HTBI primers were employed in a first-round RT-PCR of the TCR CDR3. TCRdb re-derived calls from the multiplex PCR reads in MiXCR, one entry per CDR3 protein. The profile covers under 250,000 distinct CDR3 sequences, with about a sixth appearing a single time and about half taken by the ten largest. The material sequenced was blood. These TCRs come from a woman aged 45-60 years with Graves' hyperthyroidism.

This clonotype has a count of ten or more. The chain links TRBV7-2 to TRBJ2-3; 14 nucleotides align to TRBD2. J was trimmed by 4 bases and V by 5 bases; bases with no gene match: 8. The CDR3 spans 17 residues. Per germline, CDR1 SGHTA and CDR2 FQGNSA. In DNA form, the CDR3 reads TGTGCCAGCAGCAAGACTAGCGGGAGGGCCAGCGCAGATACGCAGTATTTT. This gives the protein CASSKTSGRASADTQYF.

This clonotype has a count of ten or more. V is TRBV6-1 and J is TRBJ1-2, with D possibly being TRBD1 (5 bases). This CDR3 has 15 amino acids. Germline V gene data show CDR1 as MNHNS and CDR2 as SASEGT. Trimming pared 5 bases from V and 0 bases from J, leaving 13 bases between. The chain's CDR3 is CASSYGTEANYGYTF. The CDR3 DNA reads as TGTGCCAGCAGTTACGGGACTGAGGCTAACTATGGCTACACCTTC.

The table lists this clonotype with many counts. The genes are TRBV12-3 or TRBV12-4 and TRBJ2-7; possibly TRBD1 for D (6 bases). The CDR3 loop spans 18 amino acids. V was shortened by 1 base and J by 3 bases, with 22 bases between the two germline ends. The CDR3 region has the DNA TGTGCCAGCAGTTTAGAAGGGTGGAGAGGGGGACCCTACTACGAGCAGTACTTC. This codes for CASSLEGWRGGPYYEQYF.

This clonotype was detected many times. The J gene is TRBJ2-7, the V gene TRBV7-8; no firm D call. The germline V gene has CDR1 SGHVS and CDR2 FQNEAQ. There are 13 residues in the CDR3. V was pared by 1 base and J by 7 bases, with 11 bases between. The CDR3, as DNA: TGTGCCAGCAGCTTAGAATGGGGTTTTGAGCAGTACTTC. It translates to CASSLEWGFEQYF.

This clonotype was seen only a few times. V and J are TRBV9 and TRBJ2-3, with D uncertain. V was trimmed by 0 bases and J by 0 bases, leaving 8 bases between them. The CDR3 sequence is 15 residues long. Germline CDR1 reads SGDLS; CDR2 reads YYNGEE. The CDR3 bases are TGTGCCAGCAGCGTAGTTTCTGGAAGCACAGATACGCAGTATTTT. Encoded protein: CASSVVSGSTDTQYF.

Only a few counts were recorded for this clonotype. V gene TRBV20-1 combines with J gene TRBJ1-2; tentatively, D is TRBD1 (5 bases). The CDR3 has 16 residues. Germline lookup yields CDR1 DFQATT and CDR2 SNEGSKA (reference sequence). Trimming took off 4 bases at V and 0 bases at J, with 18 bases between the two ends. CDR3 nucleotides: TGCAGTGCTACCCCTGTCCCCGGACAAACTAACTATGGCTACACCTTC. Amino acid sequence: CSATPVPGQTNYGYTF.

The V and J genes are TRBV6-1 and TRBJ1-2; 11 bases map to TRBD1. With V trimmed by 10 bases and J by 6 bases, 7 bases remained unmatched. Germline CDR1 and CDR2: MNHNS and SASEGT. This CDR3 spans 13 amino acids. The CDR3 protein is CATLRTGGNGYTF. The CDR3 DNA reads TGTGCCACCTTACGGACAGGGGGCAATGGCTACACCTTC.

This clonotype was observed at least ten times. The chain joins TRBV5-1 to TRBJ1-1; unclear D gene. V was shortened by 8 bases and J by 1 base, with 12 bases between the two germline ends. The CDR3 sequence is 13 residues long. Germline V lookup: CDR1 SGHRS, CDR2 YFSETQ. This CDR3 reads CASLQDPNTEAFF. The CDR3 nucleotides read TGCGCCAGTCTCCAAGACCCGAACACTGAAGCTTTCTTT. The full variable domain, with the rest looked up from reference TRBV5-1 and TRBJ1-1, is KAGVTQTPRYLIKTRGQQVTLSCSPISGHRSVSWYQQTPGQGLQFLFEYFSETQRNKGNFPGRFSGRQFSNSRSEMNVSTLELGDSALYLCASLQDPNTEAFFGQGTRLTVV.

Ten or more counts support this clonotype. This rearrangement joins TRBV20-1 to TRBJ1-5; D unclear. V lost 1 base to trimming and J lost 5 bases, with 18 bases between them. CDR3 length: 16 residues. Per germline, CDR1 DFQATT and CDR2 SNEGSKA (reference sequence). CDR3 nucleotide sequence: TGCAGTGCTAGAGCCGCATCCGGCCAGGTGGATCAGCCCCAGCATTTT. It yields the protein CSARAASGQVDQPQHF.

This chain links TRBV20-1 with TRBJ1-2; possibly TRBD1 for D (5 bases). Germline-derived CDR1 and CDR2 are DFQATT and SNEGSKA (reference sequence). The CDR3 runs 13 residues. Trimming took off 4 bases at V and 2 bases at J, with 11 bases between the two ends. The CDR3 region is CSAKQDRNYGYTF. The CDR3 DNA is TGCAGTGCTAAACAGGACCGGAACTATGGCTACACCTTC.

This clonotype occurred a few times. The J gene is TRBJ2-7, the V gene TRBV20-1; D is unresolved. Trimming removed 7 bases at V and 2 bases at J, with 9 bases between. The CDR3 runs to 11 residues. The V gene's germline CDR1 is DFQATT and CDR2 SNEGSKA (reference sequence). CDR3 bases: TGCAGTGTTGGGCCTACCTACGAGCAGTACTTC. Encoded protein: CSVGPTYEQYF.

V and J are TRBV19 and TRBJ2-7, with 8 positions matching TRBD1. The CDR3 has 15 amino acids. CDR1 is LNHDA, CDR2 SQIVND, per germline (reference sequence). The V and J ends lost 3 bases and 6 bases, in that order; junction bases with no gene match: 10. CDR3 bases: TGTGCCAGTAGTATTCAGGGGGCGATGACCTCCGAGCAGTACTTC. Translating it yields CASSIQGAMTSEQYF.

The chain joins TRBV20-1 to TRBJ2-7, with 12 bases matching TRBD2. J lost 4 bases, V lost 6 bases, and 7 bases had no gene match. Germline-derived CDR1 and CDR2 are DFQATT and SNEGSKA (reference sequence). The CDR3 contains 14 residues. The CDR3 nucleotides are TGCAGTGCCTGGAGACTAGCGGGAGCGTACGAGCAGTACTTC. Translated: CSAWRLAGAYEQYF.

This clonotype was seen a few times. The genes are TRBV3-1 and TRBJ2-1, with D perhaps TRBD2 (5 bases). The CDR3 runs 20 residues. Trimming took off 2 bases at V and 0 bases at J, with 23 bases between the two ends. The V gene's germline CDR1 is LGHDT and CDR2 YNNKEL (reference sequence). The DNA of the CDR3 is TGTGCCAGCAGCCAAATTACGATTGGAGGCGGGCGGAGCTCCTACAATGAGCAGTTCTTC. It specifies CASSQITIGGGRSSYNEQFF.

In DNA form, the CDR3 reads TGCAGTGCTAGTACGACGGGGGGCTTTTACAATGAGCAGTTCTTC. It specifies CSASTTGGFYNEQFF. The chain recombines TRBV20-1 with TRBJ2-1; TRBD2 is a possible D gene (7 bases). V was trimmed by 3 bases and J by 4 bases, leaving 16 bases between them. Germline assignment: CDR1 DFQATT and CDR2 SNEGSKA (reference sequence). This CDR3 region has 15 residues.

This clonotype was seen more than once but under ten times. The CDR3, as DNA: TGTGCCACCAGCAGACAGGGGTCCACTGAAGCTTTCTTT. It specifies CATSRQGSTEAFF. V usage is TRBV15 and J usage is TRBJ1-1, with D possibly TRBD1 on 6 matching bases. V was pared by 2 bases and J by 4 bases, with 8 bases between. Germline V gene lookup returns CDR1 LNHNV and CDR2 YYDKDF (reference sequence). The CDR3 spans 13 residues. Drawing the rest from reference TRBV15 and TRBJ1-1, the complete variable domain is DAMVIQNPRYQVTQFGKPVTLSCSQTLNHNVMYWYQQKSSQAPKLLFHYYDKDFNNEADTPDNFQSRRPNTSFCFLDIRSPGLGDTAMYLCATSRQGSTEAFFGQGTRLTVV.

There are many counts of this clonotype. The chain couples TRBV6-4 to TRBJ1-1, with D possibly TRBD1 on 6 matching bases. The length of the CDR3 is 13 residues. The V end was cut by 6 bases, the J end by 1 base, with 9 bases between. The V gene's germline CDR1 is MRHNA and CDR2 SNTAGT. This CDR3 reads CASRETGNTEAFF. For the CDR3, the DNA is TGTGCCAGCAGGGAGACAGGGAACACTGAAGCTTTCTTT.

The V and J genes are TRBV6-1 and TRBJ2-1; D is unclear. From germline, CDR1 is MNHNS and CDR2 SASEGT. Trimming shortened V by 7 bases and J by 4 bases, and 14 bases separated the two germline ends. The CDR3 has 14 residues. The CDR3 nucleotides are TGTGCCAGCACTAATGGTGGCGTATACAATGAGCAGTTCTTC. Translating gives CASTNGGVYNEQFF.

This clonotype was detected only a few times. The rearrangement links TRBV29-1 to TRBJ1-5; maybe TRBD1 (6 bases). V shed 4 bases and J shed 4 bases, with 11 bases lying between them. The CDR3 runs 13 residues. The germline V gene encodes CDR1 SQVTM and CDR2 ANQGSEA. The CDR3 here is CSVVGGGNQPQHF. The CDR3, as DNA: TGCAGCGTTGTCGGGGGCGGGAATCAGCCCCAGCATTTT.

The CDR3 protein is CASSLEGPEAFF. The CDR3, as DNA: TGTGCCAGCAGCCTTGAGGGCCCTGAAGCTTTCTTT. The chain links TRBV7-9 to TRBJ1-1, with D unclear. The CDR3 length is 12 residues. The germline CDR1 and CDR2 sequences are SEHNR and FQNEAQ (reference sequence). V lost 5 bases, J lost 6 bases, and 10 bases lay in between.

The CDR3 DNA is TGTGCCAGCTCTCCCATCCGAGCCGCGGGATACAATGAGCAGTTCTTC. This encodes CASSPIRAAGYNEQFF. The genes are TRBV18 and TRBJ2-1; D is perhaps TRBD2 (6 bases). Trimming removed 6 bases at V and 4 bases at J, with 19 bases between. CDR1 and CDR2 from the germline V gene are KGHSH and LQKENI. The CDR3 sequence is 16 residues long. Full variable domain (remainder filled in from reference TRBV18 and TRBJ2-1): NAGVMQNPRHLVRRRGQEARLRCSPMKGHSHVYWYRQLPEEGLKFMVYLQKENIIDESGMPKERFSAEFPKEGPSILRIQQVVRGDSAAYFCASSPIRAAGYNEQFFGPGTRLTVL.

This clonotype was detected ten times or more. In DNA form, the CDR3 reads TGTGCCAGCAGTGCAGGACGCTATGGCTACACCTTC. It is translated as CASSAGRYGYTF. The J gene is TRBJ1-2, the V gene TRBV2; D gene uncertain. Germline V gene sequence: CDR1 SNHLY, CDR2 FYNNEI. The CDR3 has 12 residues. The V and J ends lost 4 bases and 4 bases respectively, with 7 bases between them.

The chain employs TRBV7-8 and TRBJ2-2; 9 nucleotides match TRBD1. V was pared by 6 bases and J by 4 bases, with 6 bases of the junction left unmatched. Germline values: CDR1 SGHVS, CDR2 FQNEAQ. The CDR3 runs to 15 residues. CDR3 nucleotide sequence: TGTGCCAGCAGAAACAGGGGGCGCGGCACCGGGGAGCTGTTTTTT. Its translation is CASRNRGRGTGELFF.

This clonotype has a count of ten or more. V gene TRBV7-9 combines with J gene TRBJ2-1; a possible D gene is TRBD2 (5 bases). V was shortened by 3 bases and J by 8 bases, with 14 bases between the two germline ends. CDR3 length: 14 residues. Germline CDR1 and CDR2: SEHNR and FQNEAQ (reference sequence). In DNA, the CDR3 is TGTGCCAGCAGCTTCGCAAACCTGCGGGATGAGCAGTTCTTC. Translated: CASSFANLRDEQFF.

In its sample, this clonotype was seen a few times. The chain combines TRBV27 with TRBJ1-1; weak D call: TRBD1 (6 bases). V lost 3 bases, J lost 6 bases, and 14 bases lay in between. The CDR3 sequence is 14 residues long. Looked up from germline, CDR1 is MNHEY and CDR2 is SMNVEV (reference sequence). The CDR3 DNA follows: TGTGCCAGCAGTTTCTACAGGGAGTTTGCTGAAGCTTTCTTT. This sequence encodes CASSFYREFAEAFF.

This clonotype has at least ten counts. This chain links TRBV6-1 with TRBJ2-7; D possibly matches TRBD1 or TRBD2 (5 bases each). V lost 8 bases and J lost 0, with 11 bases in between. The CDR3 has 13 residues. Germline V lookup: CDR1 MNHNS, CDR2 SASEGT. Here the CDR3 reads CASWGRYSYEQYF. The CDR3 nucleotides read TGTGCCAGCTGGGGGAGATACTCCTACGAGCAGTACTTC.

This clonotype has more than one count but fewer than ten. Given a much more abundant clone one base away, this may be a read error. The chain uses TRBV29-1 and TRBJ2-3, with a tentative D call TRBD2 (5 bases). The CDR3 totals 12 residues. Germline CDR1 SQVTM, CDR2 ANQGSEA. The DNA for the CDR3 is TGCGGCGTGCGGGCCGCCACAGATACGCAGTATTTT. This encodes CGVRAATDTQYF.

This clonotype was picked up a small number of times. V is TRBV20-1 and J is TRBJ1-4; perhaps TRBD1 as D (5 bases). V lost 0 bases to trimming and J lost 8 bases, with 16 bases between them. CDR1 is DFQATT and CDR2 is SNEGSKA in the germline V gene (reference sequence). There are 15 residues in the CDR3. As DNA, the CDR3 is TGCAGTGCTAGAGATCTCAGGGCGCCTGAGGAAAAACTGTTTTTT. Residues: CSARDLRAPEEKLFF.

This clonotype was picked up a small number of times. The chain links TRBV2 to TRBJ2-4; no firm D call. CDR3 length: 17 amino acids. The ends were cut back, 6 bases at V and 0 bases at J, with 18 bases in the middle. Looked up from germline, CDR1 is SNHLY and CDR2 is FYNNEI. The CDR3 DNA is TGTGCCAGCAGGGAATCGGACCCAACTTCAGCCAAAAACATTCAGTACTTC. This translates into CASRESDPTSAKNIQYF. Filled out from reference TRBV2 and TRBJ2-4, the complete variable domain reads EPEVTQTPSHQVTQMGQEVILRCVPISNHLYFYWYRQILGQKVEFLVSFYNNEISEKSEIFDDQFSVERPDGSNFTLKIRSTKLEDSAMYFCASRESDPTSAKNIQYFGAGTRLSVL.